What follows are 15 T cell receptor beta chains derived from one specimen sequenced in a study of T cell responses to AZD1222 COVID-19 vaccine. The data were produced by immunoSEQ multiplex PCR, yet TCRdb's version contains in-frame clones alone and is incomplete. Of over 150,000 clones listed, roughly 87% are singletons. Sample: peripheral blood, taken on day 0 of AZD1222 vaccination. These receptors originate from an adult in good health.

The gene calls are TRBV18 and TRBJ1-2, with TRBD1 matching 10 bases. The CDR3 extends over 13 amino acids. Per germline, CDR1 KGHSH and CDR2 LQKENI. V was pared by 6 bases and J by 7 bases, with 5 bases of the junction left unmatched. DNA of the CDR3: TGTGCCAGCTCCGTGGACAGGGGGTTTGGCTACACCTTC. It codes for CASSVDRGFGYTF. Using reference TRBV18 and TRBJ1-2 for the parts outside the CDR3, the full variable domain is NAGVMQNPRHLVRRRGQEARLRCSPMKGHSHVYWYRQLPEEGLKFMVYLQKENIIDESGMPKERFSAEFPKEGPSILRIQQVVRGDSAAYFCASSVDRGFGYTFGSGTRLTVV.

The chain links TRBV3-1 (or the pseudogene TRBV3-2) to TRBJ2-4, with 7 bases matching TRBD2. The germline gives CDR1 LGHDT, CDR2 YNNKEL (reference sequence). The trim removed 3 bases at V and 1 base at J, leaving 9 bases unmatched. This CDR3 spans 17 amino acids. As DNA, the CDR3 is TGTGCCAGCAGCCACCGGCGCGGGGGTAGGGCCAAAAACATTCAGTACTTC. It is translated as CASSHRRGGRAKNIQYF.

The chain has TRBV5-1 and TRBJ1-2; no reliable D call. The CDR3 is 15 amino acids. Trimming left V 0 bases short and J 0 bases short, with 9 bases between. The V gene's germline CDR1 is SGHRS and CDR2 YFSETQ. CDR3 sequence reads: CASSLGVPANYGYTF. The DNA for the CDR3 is TGCGCCAGCAGCTTGGGTGTTCCTGCTAACTATGGCTACACCTTC.

The CDR3: CASSDFWPGQETQYF. The CDR3, as DNA: TGTGCCAGCAGTGACTTTTGGCCGGGGCAAGAGACCCAGTACTTC. The chain links TRBV6-4 to TRBJ2-5, with D perhaps TRBD2 (5 bases). Germline assignment: CDR1 MRHNA and CDR2 SNTAGT. The CDR3 contains 15 residues. V was shortened by 1 base and J by 2 bases, with 11 bases between the two germline ends.

Written as DNA, the CDR3 is TGTGCCAGTAGAAGGGGAACTGAAGCTTTCTTT. This translates into CASRRGTEAFF. This rearrangement joins TRBV19 to TRBJ1-1; D may be TRBD1 (5 bases). Germline V CDR1 and CDR2: LNHDA, SQIVND (reference sequence). This CDR3 is built from 11 residues. V was clipped by 6 bases and J by 5 bases, with 7 bases between them.

The genes are TRBV6-1 and TRBJ1-1, with D possibly being TRBD1 (6 bases). Per the germline V gene, CDR1 is MNHNS and CDR2 is SASEGT. The V and J ends lost 2 bases and 5 bases respectively, with 15 bases between them. This CDR3 contains 15 residues. The CDR3 reads CASSESGAARTEAFF. DNA of the CDR3: TGTGCCAGCAGTGAATCGGGGGCAGCGCGGACTGAAGCTTTCTTT.

The sample holds a few counts of this clone. The chain recombines TRBV6-5 with TRBJ1-6; no clear D. The germline V gene has CDR1 MNHEY and CDR2 SVGAGI. The length of the CDR3 is 14 residues. Trimming took 11 bases from V and 0 from J, leaving 11 bases between them. The CDR3 region has the DNA TGTGCCCATGGAGGCCGCTCCTATAATTCACCCCTCCACTTT. Translation gives CAHGGRSYNSPLHF.

The rearrangement joins TRBV5-1 to TRBJ2-1; 11 bases line up with TRBD2. The CDR3 is 16 amino acids. Trimming cost V 2 bases and J 5 bases; bases outside gene matches: 6. Germline V gene sequence: CDR1 SGHRS, CDR2 YFSETQ. The CDR3 reads CASSLGDSGRDNEQFF. CDR3 sequence (DNA): TGCGCCAGCAGCTTAGGGGATAGCGGGAGGGACAATGAGCAGTTCTTC.

The chain uses TRBV28 and TRBJ2-1; 9 bases fit TRBD1. V lost 7 bases and J lost 10; bases outside the gene matches: 5. The CDR3 length is 12 residues. CDR1 is MDHEN, CDR2 SYDVKM, per germline. In DNA form, the CDR3 reads TGTGCCAGCACCAGGACAGGGGTCGAGCAGTTCTTC. Protein product: CASTRTGVEQFF.

Here the CDR3 reads CASSSGGHEQFF. CDR3 nucleotides: TGTGCCAGCAGTAGCGGGGGCCATGAGCAGTTCTTC. The chain uses TRBV27 and TRBJ2-1, with 8 bases that match TRBD2. Germline values: CDR1 MNHEY, CDR2 SMNVEV (reference sequence). J lost 8 bases, V lost 5 bases, and 2 bases had no gene match. The CDR3 has 12 amino acids.

The V call is TRBV5-1, the J call TRBJ2-3, with 7 bases aligning to TRBD2. V dropped 5 bases and J dropped 4; count of bases not matched to a gene: 7. Germline V CDR1 and CDR2: SGHRS, YFSETQ. The CDR3 length is 14 residues. CDR3 residues: CASRGRELSDTQYF. The CDR3 bases are TGCGCCAGCAGGGGGCGGGAGCTATCAGATACGCAGTATTTT. The full variable domain, rest sourced from reference TRBV5-1 and TRBJ2-3, is KAGVTQTPRYLIKTRGQQVTLSCSPISGHRSVSWYQQTPGQGLQFLFEYFSETQRNKGNFPGRFSGRQFSNSRSEMNVSTLELGDSALYLCASRGRELSDTQYFGPGTRLTVL.

The chain has TRBV5-4 and TRBJ1-6; 8 bases line up with TRBD1. The CDR3 contains 14 residues. The V gene's germline CDR1 is SGHNT and CDR2 YYREEE (reference sequence). Losses at the gene ends were 2 bases for V and 9 bases for J; bases not matched to a gene: 4. The DNA for the CDR3 is TGTGCCAGCAGCTTCAGGGGGCGAAGTTCACCCCTCCACTTT. Its protein product is CASSFRGRSSPLHF.

This chain links TRBV7-9 with TRBJ2-5, with a weak D call TRBD2 (7 bases). Germline V lookup: CDR1 SEHNR, CDR2 FQNEAQ (reference sequence). V dropped 4 bases and J dropped 3 bases, with 15 bases sitting between them. This CDR3 spans 15 amino acids. The CDR3 DNA follows: TGTGCCAGCAGCTGGGGGCTAGCGGCTAAAGAGACCCAGTACTTC. Protein: CASSWGLAAKETQYF.

The chain carries TRBV5-4 and TRBJ2-3; D is tentatively TRBD1 or TRBD2 (5 bases each). Germline assignment: CDR1 SGHNT and CDR2 YYREEE (reference sequence). Trimming shortened V by 4 bases and J by 6 bases, and 18 bases separated the two germline ends. The CDR3 spans 15 residues. The CDR3 spells CASSPGHRSGDTQYF. In DNA, the CDR3 is TGTGCCAGCAGCCCTGGACACCGGTCGGGGGATACGCAGTATTTT.

The chain joins TRBV28 to TRBJ1-4; D unresolved. Trimming left V 3 bases short and J 8 bases short, with 13 bases between. CDR3 length: 14 residues. Germline lookup yields CDR1 MDHEN and CDR2 SYDVKM. The CDR3 loop reads CASSFPGLGEKLFF. The CDR3 coding sequence is TGTGCCAGCAGTTTCCCGGGCCTGGGGGAAAAACTGTTTTTT.